The subject of this entry is one T cell receptor (beta chain). Its antigen remains unknown. This entry belongs to a study of vaccination effects on CD4 cells after COVID-19. The method was immunoSEQ multiplex PCR; TCRdb's version includes in-frame clones alone and lacks a portion of them. The table has about 22,000 clones, around 75% seen once. CD4+ T cells specific for antigen were expanded with viral peptide pools by the ViraFEST assay before sequencing. Culturing for approximately 10 days preceded CD4+ T cell isolation. According to the study, vaccine recipients showed no prior SARS-CoV-2 infection and negative nucleocapsid antibodies. PBMC were cultured at a few million per well with approximately 9 IU/ml IL-2 and around 9 ug/ml peptides. Fresh IL-2-containing medium replaced half the medium on days 3 and 7. The length of the CDR3 is 16 residues. The V segment lost 3 bases and the J segment 2 bases; nucleotides outside the gene matches: 6. Looked up from germline, CDR1 is SGHDT and CDR2 is YYEEEE.

The sample was CD4+ T cells from PBMCs cultured with HCoV-NL63 spike peptides, taken before COVID-19 vaccination. V gene TRBV5-6 combines with J gene TRBJ2-3; 10 bases agree with TRBD2. The TCR sequence derives from a human donor who received a COVID-19 vaccine. Written as DNA, the CDR3 is TGTGCCAGCAGCTCCCTAACTAGCGGGATCACAGATACGCAGTATTTT. Protein product: CASSSLTSGITDTQYF.